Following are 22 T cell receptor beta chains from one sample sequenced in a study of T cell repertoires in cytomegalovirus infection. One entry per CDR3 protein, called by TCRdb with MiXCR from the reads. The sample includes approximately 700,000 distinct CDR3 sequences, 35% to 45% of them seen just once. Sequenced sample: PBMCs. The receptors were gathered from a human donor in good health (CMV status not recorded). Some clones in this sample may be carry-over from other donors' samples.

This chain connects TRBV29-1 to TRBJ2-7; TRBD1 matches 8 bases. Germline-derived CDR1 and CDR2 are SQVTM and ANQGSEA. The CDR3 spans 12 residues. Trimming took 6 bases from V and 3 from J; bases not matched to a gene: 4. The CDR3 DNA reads TGCAGCGTGGGAGGACAGGGCTACGAGCAGTACTTC. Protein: CSVGGQGYEQYF.

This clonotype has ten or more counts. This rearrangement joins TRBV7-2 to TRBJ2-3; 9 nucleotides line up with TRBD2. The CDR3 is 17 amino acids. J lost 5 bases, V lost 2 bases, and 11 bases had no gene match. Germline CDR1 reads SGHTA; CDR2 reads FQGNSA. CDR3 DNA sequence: TGTGCCAGCAGCTTACAATGGCTGGCGGGAGGGCGAGATACGCAGTATTTT. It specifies CASSLQWLAGGRDTQYF.

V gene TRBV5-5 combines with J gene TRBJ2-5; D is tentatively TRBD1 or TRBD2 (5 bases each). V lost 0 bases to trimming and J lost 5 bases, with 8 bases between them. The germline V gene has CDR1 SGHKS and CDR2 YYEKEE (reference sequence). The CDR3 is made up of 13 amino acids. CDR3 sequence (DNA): TGTGCCAGCAGCTTGGTGGGACGGGAGACCCAGTACTTC. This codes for CASSLVGRETQYF.

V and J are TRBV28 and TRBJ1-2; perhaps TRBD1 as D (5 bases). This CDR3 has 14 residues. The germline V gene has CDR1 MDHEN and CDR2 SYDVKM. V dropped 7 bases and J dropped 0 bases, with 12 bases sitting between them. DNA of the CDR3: TGTGCCAGCACCGGGACTTTAGCTAACTATGGCTACACCTTC. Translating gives CASTGTLANYGYTF.

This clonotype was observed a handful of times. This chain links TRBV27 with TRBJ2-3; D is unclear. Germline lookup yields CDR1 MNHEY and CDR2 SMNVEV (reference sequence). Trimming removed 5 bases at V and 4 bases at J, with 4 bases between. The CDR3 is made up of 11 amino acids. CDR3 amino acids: CASSGADTQYF. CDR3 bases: TGTGCCAGCAGTGGGGCAGATACGCAGTATTTT.

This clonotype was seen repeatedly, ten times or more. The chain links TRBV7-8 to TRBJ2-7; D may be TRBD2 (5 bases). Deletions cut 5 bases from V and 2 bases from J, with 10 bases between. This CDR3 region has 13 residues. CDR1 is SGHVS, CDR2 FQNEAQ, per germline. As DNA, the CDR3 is TGTGCCAGCAGCGCCGAGGGCACCTACGAGCAGTACTTC. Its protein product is CASSAEGTYEQYF.

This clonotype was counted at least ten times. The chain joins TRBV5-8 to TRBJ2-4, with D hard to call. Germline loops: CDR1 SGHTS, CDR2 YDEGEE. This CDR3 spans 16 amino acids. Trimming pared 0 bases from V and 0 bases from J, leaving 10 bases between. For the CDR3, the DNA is TGTGCCAGCAGCTTGGGGGTCAGTTTAGCCAAAAACATTCAGTACTTC. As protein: CASSLGVSLAKNIQYF.

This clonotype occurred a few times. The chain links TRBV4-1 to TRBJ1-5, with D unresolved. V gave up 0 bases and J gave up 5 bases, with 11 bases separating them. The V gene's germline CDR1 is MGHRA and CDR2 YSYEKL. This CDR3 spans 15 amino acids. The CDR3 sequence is CASSQDGAGYQPQHF. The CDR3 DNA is TGCGCCAGCAGCCAAGATGGTGCGGGTTATCAGCCCCAGCATTTT.

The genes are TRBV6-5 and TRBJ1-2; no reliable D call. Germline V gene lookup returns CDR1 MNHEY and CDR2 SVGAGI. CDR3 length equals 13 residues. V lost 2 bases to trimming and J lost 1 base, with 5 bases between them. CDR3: CASSYNRNYGYTF. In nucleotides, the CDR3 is TGTGCCAGCAGTTACAACCGTAACTATGGCTACACCTTC.

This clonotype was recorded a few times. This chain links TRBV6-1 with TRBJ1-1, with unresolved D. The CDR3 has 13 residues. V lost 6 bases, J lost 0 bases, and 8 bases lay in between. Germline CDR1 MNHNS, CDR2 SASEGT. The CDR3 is CASRRPLNTEAFF. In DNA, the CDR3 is TGTGCCAGCAGAAGACCGTTGAACACTGAAGCTTTCTTT.

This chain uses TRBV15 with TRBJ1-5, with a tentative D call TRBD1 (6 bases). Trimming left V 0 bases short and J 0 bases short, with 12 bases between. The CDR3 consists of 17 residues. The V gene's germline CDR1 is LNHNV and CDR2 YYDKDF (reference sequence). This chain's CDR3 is CATSRDRQEDSNQPQHF. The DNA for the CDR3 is TGTGCCACCAGCAGAGATAGACAGGAGGATAGCAATCAGCCCCAGCATTTT.

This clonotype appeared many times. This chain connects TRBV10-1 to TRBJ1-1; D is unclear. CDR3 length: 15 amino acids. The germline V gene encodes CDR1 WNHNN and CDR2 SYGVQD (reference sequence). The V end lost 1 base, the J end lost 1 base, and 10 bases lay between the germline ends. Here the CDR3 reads CASSEFAGKNTEAFF. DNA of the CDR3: TGCGCCAGCAGTGAGTTTGCCGGTAAGAACACTGAAGCTTTCTTT.

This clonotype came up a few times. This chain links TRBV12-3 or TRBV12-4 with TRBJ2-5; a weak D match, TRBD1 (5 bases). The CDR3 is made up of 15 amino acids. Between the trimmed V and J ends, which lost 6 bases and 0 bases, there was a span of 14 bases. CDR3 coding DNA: TGTGCCAGCAGCGCCCGTAACAGGAACCAAGAGACCCAGTACTTC. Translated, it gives CASSARNRNQETQYF.

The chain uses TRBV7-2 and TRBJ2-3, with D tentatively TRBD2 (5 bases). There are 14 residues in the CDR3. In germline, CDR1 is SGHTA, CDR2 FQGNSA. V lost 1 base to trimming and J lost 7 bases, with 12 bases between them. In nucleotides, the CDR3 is TGTGCCAGCAGCTTAGAAGCGGATGGCCATACGCAGTATTTT. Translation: CASSLEADGHTQYF.

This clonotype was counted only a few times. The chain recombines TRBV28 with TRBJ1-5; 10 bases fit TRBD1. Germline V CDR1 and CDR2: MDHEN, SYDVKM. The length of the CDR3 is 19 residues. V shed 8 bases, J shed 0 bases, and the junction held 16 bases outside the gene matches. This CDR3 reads CASLNVPGQGDYSNQPQHF. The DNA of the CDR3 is TGTGCCAGCCTAAACGTTCCAGGACAGGGGGATTATAGCAATCAGCCCCAGCATTTT.

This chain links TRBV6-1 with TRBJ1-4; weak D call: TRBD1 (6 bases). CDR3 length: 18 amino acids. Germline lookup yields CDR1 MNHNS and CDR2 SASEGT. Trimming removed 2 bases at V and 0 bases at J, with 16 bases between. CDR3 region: CASSERENRASTNEKLFF. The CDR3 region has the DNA TGTGCCAGCAGTGAAAGGGAGAACAGGGCCTCAACTAATGAAAAACTGTTTTTT.

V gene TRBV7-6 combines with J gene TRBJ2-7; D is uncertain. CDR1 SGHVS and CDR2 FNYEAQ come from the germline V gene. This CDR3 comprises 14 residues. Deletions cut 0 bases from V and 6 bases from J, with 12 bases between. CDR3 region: CASSLAGESSEQYF. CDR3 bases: TGTGCCAGCAGCTTAGCCGGAGAGTCTTCCGAGCAGTACTTC.

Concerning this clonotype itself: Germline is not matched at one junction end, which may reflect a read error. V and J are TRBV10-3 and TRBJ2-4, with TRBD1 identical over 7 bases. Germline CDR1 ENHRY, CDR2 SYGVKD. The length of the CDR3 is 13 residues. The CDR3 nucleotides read TGTGCCATCAGTGAGTCGGGAAGACAGGGCTGGGATTTC. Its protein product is CAISESGRQGWDF.

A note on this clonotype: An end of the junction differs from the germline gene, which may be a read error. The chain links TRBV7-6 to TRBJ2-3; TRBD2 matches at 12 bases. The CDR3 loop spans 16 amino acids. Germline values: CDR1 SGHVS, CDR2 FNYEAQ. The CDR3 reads CASSPGLAGTSDTQYF. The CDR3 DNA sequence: TGTGCTAGCAGCCCCGGACTAGCGGGGACTTCAGATACGCAGTATTTT.

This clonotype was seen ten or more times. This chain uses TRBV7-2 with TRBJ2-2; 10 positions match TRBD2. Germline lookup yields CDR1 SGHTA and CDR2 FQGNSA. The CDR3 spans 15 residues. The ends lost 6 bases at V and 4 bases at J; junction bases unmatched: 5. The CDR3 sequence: CASRPRTSGTGELFF. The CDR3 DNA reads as TGTGCCAGCAGGCCTCGGACTAGCGGCACCGGGGAGCTGTTTTTT.

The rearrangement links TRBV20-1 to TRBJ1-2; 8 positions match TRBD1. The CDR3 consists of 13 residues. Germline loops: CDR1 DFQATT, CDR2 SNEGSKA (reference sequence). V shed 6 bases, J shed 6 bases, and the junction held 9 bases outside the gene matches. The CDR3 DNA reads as TGCAGTGCGTCCTTACAGGGGGTCCATGGCTACACCTTC. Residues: CSASLQGVHGYTF.

CDR3: CASGREVLARVKNTEAFF. The CDR3 DNA sequence: TGTGCCAGCGGAAGGGAAGTGCTGGCCCGGGTAAAGAACACTGAAGCTTTCTTT. The chain uses TRBV12-3 or TRBV12-4 and TRBJ1-1, with D unclear. The length of the CDR3 is 18 residues. V lost 8 bases and J 1 base, leaving 26 bases between the germline ends.